This is a list of T cell receptor beta chains from one sample in a study of cytomegalovirus exposure and HLA in healthy donors. Profiled with immunoSEQ multiplex PCR; TCRdb holds only in-frame clones, not every one. The table records some 150,000 clones, around 80% of them present only once. Sequencing input: PBMCs. The receptors were sampled from a man younger than 35 in good health and CMV-seropositive. Both conserved end residues are part of each CDR3. Fields, in order: J gene, V gene, CDR3 length, D gene, CDR3 DNA, CDR3 protein. D genes are given only for firm matches.

TRBJ2-1,TRBV4-3,16,TRBD1,TGCGCCAGCAGCCAGGACAGGGGGCCCCCCTACAATGAGCAGTTCTTC,CASSQDRGPPYNEQFF
TRBJ2-1,TRBV11-2,16,TRBD2,TGTGCCAGCAGCTGGGGACTAGCTGGTTCCTACAATGAGCAGTTCTTC,CASSWGLAGSYNEQFF
TRBJ2-6,TRBV29-1,13,.,TGCAGCGCCGTCCCTTCTGGGGCCAACGTCCTGACTTTC,CSAVPSGANVLTF
TRBJ2-7,TRBV4-2,16,TRBD1,TGTGCCAGCAGCCAAGATGGGGGAGACAGGGTATACGAGCAGTACTTC,CASSQDGGDRVYEQYF
TRBJ2-1,TRBV7-9,14,TRBD1,TGTGCCAGCAGTTTCACAGGGGGCGGGAATGAGCAGTTCTTC,CASSFTGGGNEQFF
TRBJ1-2,TRBV18,13,.,TGTGCCAGCTCACCGCAGGGGAACTATGGCTACACCTTC,CASSPQGNYGYTF
TRBJ1-4,TRBV23-1,15,TRBD1,TGCGCCAGCAGTCCACTCGACAGGGCGGGAGAAAAACTGTTTTTT,CASSPLDRAGEKLFF
TRBJ2-5,TRBV5-4,16,TRBD1,TGTGCCAGCAGCAACAACAGGGGGCTCTACCAAGAGACCCAGTACTTC,CASSNNRGLYQETQYF
TRBJ1-2,TRBV4-1,14,.,TGCGCCAGCAGCATACCAGGCCGCGACTATGGCTACACCTTC,CASSIPGRDYGYTF
TRBJ1-6,TRBV6-5,15,TRBD1,TGTGCCAGCCACGACAGGGGAGCATCTAATTCACCCCTCCACTTT,CASHDRGASNSPLHF
TRBJ1-5,TRBV7-8,16,TRBD1,TGTGCCAGCAGCTTAATTACGGACAGGGATAGTCAGCCCCAGCATTTT,CASSLITDRDSQPQHF
TRBJ1-6,TRBV27,18,.,TGTGCCAGCAGTTTATCGGGGGGGAGGGGATCTTGGGGTTCACCCCTCCACTTT,CASSLSGGRGSWGSPLHF
TRBJ2-5,TRBV18,15,TRBD1,TGTGCCAGCTCACCACCACGGACAGGCCAAGAGACCCAGTACTTC,CASSPPRTGQETQYF
TRBJ2-3,TRBV29-1,14,.,TGCAGCGTTGTCGTCTACCGAAACACAGATACGCAGTATTTT,CSVVVYRNTDTQYF